What follows are 13 T cell receptor beta chains derived from one specimen sequenced in a study of blood T cell repertoires in COVID-19. Using immunoSEQ multiplex PCR, the repertoire was profiled, and TCRdb retains in-frame clones only, with some absent. The data show roughly 290,000 clones, with about 89% seen just once and approximately 1.5% held by the top ten. Sequenced sample: PBMCs or T cells enriched from blood (not recorded which). Receptors were obtained from a woman aged 40 to 50 who had recovered from COVID-19.

The genes are TRBV13 and TRBJ2-5; 9 nucleotides agree with TRBD2. CDR1 PRHDT and CDR2 FYEKMQ come from the germline V gene (reference sequence). The V gene end was trimmed by 5 bases and the J gene end by 3 bases; junction bases not matched to a gene: 4. This CDR3 region has 14 residues. CDR3 loop: CASSGRLAEETQYF. In DNA, the CDR3 is TGTGCCAGCAGCGGTCGACTAGCGGAAGAGACCCAGTACTTC.

CDR3 sequence (DNA): TGTGCCAGCAGCTTGGTGACAGGAATGAACACTGAAGCTTTCTTT. Translation gives CASSLVTGMNTEAFF. The chain is built from TRBV5-6 and TRBJ1-1; tentatively, D is TRBD1 (6 bases). Germline V gene lookup returns CDR1 SGHDT and CDR2 YYEEEE. The ends were cut back, 0 bases at V and 0 bases at J, with 9 bases in the middle. This CDR3 spans 15 amino acids.

About this clone itself: Other DNA sequences of this sample code for an identical CDR3. The chain uses TRBV4-3 and TRBJ2-7; 7 bases map to TRBD2. Germline values: CDR1 LGHNA, CDR2 YSLEER. The V and J ends lost 1 base and 3 bases, in that order; junction bases with no gene match: 9. CDR3 length equals 16 residues. In DNA form, the CDR3 reads TGCGCCAGCAGCCAAGCCTTGGCTAGCGGTTACTACGAGCAGTACTTC. Amino acids: CASSQALASGYYEQYF.

As for this clone: This sample includes further DNA sequences coding for the same CDR3. The J gene is TRBJ2-1, the V gene TRBV30, with D perhaps matching TRBD2 (5 bases). Trimming took 2 bases from V and 6 from J, leaving 11 bases between them. Germline V gene lookup returns CDR1 GTSNPN and CDR2 SVGIG (reference sequence). There are 13 residues in the CDR3. The CDR3 region has the DNA TGTGCCTGGAGTCCCGGACTCGCCAATGAGCAGTTCTTC. It is translated as CAWSPGLANEQFF.

Note on this clone: An end of the junction differs from the germline gene, which may be a read error. The CDR3, as DNA: TGCACCGCAGGGGGCATGAACACTGAAGCTTTCTTT. Its protein is CTAGGMNTEAFF. V is TRBV5-4 and J is TRBJ1-1; 8 positions match TRBD1. From germline, CDR1 is SGHNT and CDR2 YYREEE (reference sequence). There are 12 residues in the CDR3.

This clone was seen just once. The same CDR3 also results from other DNA sequences found in this sample. The rearrangement links TRBV7-3 to TRBJ1-1; tentatively, D is TRBD1 (5 bases). Germline CDR1 and CDR2: SGHTA and FQGTGA. The CDR3 contains 13 residues. Trimming took off 4 bases at V and 1 base at J, with 7 bases between the two ends. Here the CDR3 reads CASSSDRNTEAFF. The CDR3 DNA is TGTGCCAGCAGCTCAGACAGGAACACTGAAGCTTTCTTT.

The V and J genes are TRBV28 and TRBJ1-2; D might be TRBD1 (5 bases). Trimming shortened V by 3 bases and J by 4 bases, and 9 bases separated the two germline ends. The CDR3 spans 13 residues. Per germline, CDR1 MDHEN and CDR2 SYDVKM. This CDR3 reads CASSFEGLYGYTF. DNA of the CDR3: TGTGCCAGCAGTTTTGAGGGACTCTATGGCTACACCTTC.

The chain recombines TRBV7-8 with TRBJ1-3; D gene uncertain. With 0 bases removed from V and 4 bases from J, the gap between germline ends came to 10 bases. CDR1 is SGHVS and CDR2 is FQNEAQ in the germline V gene. There are 15 residues in the CDR3. Written as DNA, the CDR3 is TGTGCCAGCAGCTTAGCCGACAACCTAGGAAACACCATATATTTT. Translated, it gives CASSLADNLGNTIYF.

V and J are TRBV20-1 and TRBJ1-1, with 7 bases lining up with TRBD1. The germline CDR1 and CDR2 sequences are DFQATT and SNEGSKA (reference sequence). The CDR3 length is 11 residues. Trimming took 3 bases from V and 8 from J; bases not matched to a gene: 3. Here the CDR3 DNA reads TGCAGTGCTAGTGCGGGACAGGAAGCTTTCTTT. This encodes CSASAGQEAFF.

This clone has a handful of counts. The rearrangement joins TRBV20-1 to TRBJ2-7; D remains ambiguous. This CDR3 has 11 residues. Trimming cost V 5 bases and J 2 bases, with 7 bases left between them. Germline V lookup: CDR1 DFQATT, CDR2 SNEGSKA (reference sequence). The CDR3 DNA sequence: TGCAGTGCTCCCCGGGCCTACGAGCAGTACTTC. Residues: CSAPRAYEQYF.

The J gene is TRBJ1-2, the V gene TRBV4-1, with TRBD1 as a possible D gene (5 bases). Deletions cut 3 bases from V and 4 bases from J, with 12 bases between. This CDR3 spans 14 amino acids. The germline V gene has CDR1 MGHRA and CDR2 YSYEKL. The CDR3 DNA reads TGCGCCAGCAGCCACCCAGGGAAATCCTATGGCTACACCTTC. Translation gives CASSHPGKSYGYTF.

The rearrangement links TRBV3-1 (or the pseudogene TRBV3-2) to TRBJ2-2; 8 nucleotides line up with TRBD2. The ends lost 0 bases at V and 0 bases at J; junction bases unmatched: 3. CDR1 and CDR2 from the germline V gene are LGHDT and YNNKEL (reference sequence). CDR3 length: 17 residues. The CDR3 sequence: CASSQDPTSANTGELFF. The CDR3 region has the DNA TGTGCCAGCAGCCAAGATCCGACTAGCGCGAACACCGGGGAGCTGTTTTTT.

The chain couples TRBV6-2 or TRBV6-3 to TRBJ1-2, with 9 nucleotides matching TRBD1. Trimming at V came to 6 bases and at J to 5 bases, leaving 7 bases not matched to a gene. Germline V gives CDR1 MNHEY, CDR2 SVGEGT. The CDR3 contains 14 residues. The CDR3 reads CASSRGQGRYGYTF. CDR3 sequence (DNA): TGTGCCAGCAGCAGAGGACAGGGGCGGTATGGCTACACCTTC.